The 21 T cell receptor beta chains presented below share a single source sample, sequenced in a study of shared clonotypes between healthy human individuals. TCRdb keeps only in-frame clones here, not all; method: immunoSEQ multiplex PCR. Among about 980,000 clones listed, roughly 72% were seen once. Sequencing input: memory CD4+ T cells sorted from blood. Subset of the sample: CD45RA-negative fraction. These receptors all stem from a man between 18 and 35 years old in good health.

Points on this clone: Sequence at one end of the junction differs from germline and may be a read error. This sequence joins TRBV5-1 and TRBJ2-1, with 10 bases matching TRBD2. This CDR3 is built from 12 residues. CDR1 and CDR2 (germline): SGHRS, YFSETQ. CDR3 in DNA: TGCGCCAGCAGCCTCCTAGCGGGAGTGGGGGTCTTC. Amino acids: CASSLLAGVGVF.

The chain recombines TRBV10-3 with TRBJ2-2; 9 bases are shared with TRBD2. The V segment lost 4 bases and the J segment 11 bases; nucleotides outside the gene matches: 5. Germline CDR1 is ENHRY and CDR2 is SYGVKD. CDR3 length: 13 residues. The CDR3 loop reads CAISVGSGRELFF. The CDR3 nucleotides are TGTGCCATCAGTGTCGGTAGCGGGAGAGAGCTGTTTTTT.

This clone was counted only a few times. The V call is TRBV7-2, the J call TRBJ1-1; tentative D call: TRBD1 (6 bases). CDR1 is SGHTA, CDR2 FQGNSA, per germline. The V end was cut by 2 bases, the J end by 2 bases, with 12 bases between. The CDR3 runs to 15 residues. The CDR3, as DNA: TGTGCCAGCAGCTTAACGGGGGGCATTAACACTGAAGCTTTCTTT. Translating gives CASSLTGGINTEAFF.

Only a few counts were recorded for this clone. This chain connects TRBV2 to TRBJ1-4; 7 bases match TRBD1. CDR1 and CDR2 (germline): SNHLY, FYNNEI. The CDR3 is 15 residues long. V trimming: 5 bases; J trimming: 8 bases; junction bases outside the gene matches: 11. CDR3 amino acids: CASSIGIQGGEKLFF. The CDR3 coding sequence is TGTGCCAGCAGTATCGGAATTCAGGGGGGAGAAAAACTGTTTTTT.

The chain recombines TRBV19 with TRBJ1-2, with TRBD1 identical over 8 bases. The V gene end was trimmed by 4 bases and the J gene end by 3 bases; junction bases not matched to a gene: 16. The CDR3 runs to 18 residues. CDR1 is LNHDA and CDR2 is SQIVND in the germline V gene (reference sequence). CDR3 in DNA: TGTGCCAGTAGTACCATTGCGGGGCAGGGGGCCAGCCACTATGGCTACACCTTC. This gives the protein CASSTIAGQGASHYGYTF.

Concerning this clone: A read error may account for a junction end that differs from germline. The chain is built from TRBV7-6 and TRBJ2-3; D may match TRBD1 or TRBD2 (5 bases each). Germline-derived CDR1 and CDR2 are SGHVS and FNYEAQ. The CDR3 runs 14 residues. CDR3 region: CASCLGTYPDTQYF. The CDR3 bases are TGTGCCAGCTGCTTAGGGACCTACCCAGATACGCAGTATTTT.

The chain employs TRBV7-9 and TRBJ2-3; possibly TRBD2 for D (5 bases). CDR3 length: 17 residues. Germline V lookup: CDR1 SEHNR, CDR2 FQNEAQ (reference sequence). Trimming removed 2 bases at V and 7 bases at J, with 22 bases between. Here the CDR3 reads CASSLRVSGLAQNTQYF. CDR3 bases: TGTGCCAGCAGCTTAAGGGTGAGCGGCCTAGCCCAAAATACGCAGTATTTT. Full variable domain (outside the CDR3, taken from reference TRBV7-9 and TRBJ2-3): DTGVSQNPRHKITKRGQNVTFRCDPISEHNRLYWYRQTLGQGPEFLTYFQNEAQLEKSRLLSDRFSAERPKGSFSTLEIQRTEQGDSAMYLCASSLRVSGLAQNTQYFGPGTRLTVL.

J is TRBJ2-3 and V is TRBV29-1; no clear D gene. The V gene's germline CDR1 is SQVTM and CDR2 ANQGSEA. V was trimmed by 3 bases and J by 6 bases, leaving 4 bases between them. The CDR3 loop spans 10 amino acids. The CDR3 DNA is TGCAGCGTTGATGAGGATACGCAGTATTTT. Protein sequence: CSVDEDTQYF.

V gene TRBV6-1 combines with J gene TRBJ2-1, with 11 bases that match TRBD2. With 6 bases clipped from V and 5 bases from J, the junction kept 3 bases outside the gene matches. The CDR3 is 14 amino acids. Germline assignment: CDR1 MNHNS and CDR2 SASEGT. The CDR3 sequence: CASSVAGGHNEQFF. The CDR3 bases are TGTGCCAGCAGCGTAGCGGGGGGGCACAATGAGCAGTTCTTC.

This chain joins TRBV7-9 and TRBJ1-2; TRBD1 might be the D (5 bases). The CDR3 runs to 14 residues. The V gene's germline CDR1 is SEHNR and CDR2 FQNEAQ (reference sequence). Trimming left V 5 bases short and J 2 bases short, with 12 bases between. Written as DNA, the CDR3 is TGTGCCAGCAGCCTTCATGCAGGGAACTATGGCTACACCTTC. Amino acid sequence: CASSLHAGNYGYTF.

The chain recombines TRBV4-1 with TRBJ1-2, with TRBD1 matching over 7 bases. This CDR3 contains 14 residues. V shed 7 bases, J shed 2 bases, and the junction held 7 bases outside the gene matches. Germline V lookup: CDR1 MGHRA, CDR2 YSYEKL. CDR3 region: CASTRTGTNYGYTF. The CDR3 region has the DNA TGCGCCAGCACTCGGACAGGCACCAACTATGGCTACACCTTC.

The genes are TRBV5-1 and TRBJ1-1; D remains unclear. V dropped 6 bases and J dropped 2 bases, with 14 bases sitting between them. Germline V lookup: CDR1 SGHRS, CDR2 YFSETQ. The CDR3 has 14 amino acids. CDR3 sequence: CASTQTAGNTEAFF. As DNA, the CDR3 is TGCGCCAGCACCCAAACCGCCGGAAACACTGAAGCTTTCTTT. Drawing the rest from reference TRBV5-1 and TRBJ1-1, the complete variable domain is KAGVTQTPRYLIKTRGQQVTLSCSPISGHRSVSWYQQTPGQGLQFLFEYFSETQRNKGNFPGRFSGRQFSNSRSEMNVSTLELGDSALYLCASTQTAGNTEAFFGQGTRLTVV.

The chain joins TRBV7-2 to TRBJ2-7; D possibly corresponds to TRBD1 (6 bases). V gave up 5 bases and J gave up 3 bases, with 17 bases separating them. Germline-derived CDR1 and CDR2 are SGHTA and FQGNSA. The CDR3 spans 15 residues. Here the CDR3 reads CASSLDRLLGYEQYF. CDR3 bases: TGTGCCAGCAGCCTCGACAGGTTGTTGGGCTACGAGCAGTACTTC.

The gene calls are TRBV11-3 and TRBJ1-5, with 10 bases that match TRBD1. Per the germline V gene, CDR1 is SGHNT and CDR2 is YENEEA. This CDR3 region has 15 residues. The J segment lost 7 bases and the V segment lost 6 bases, leaving 9 bases of the junction unmatched. CDR3 sequence (DNA): TGTGCCAGCAGTTGTTGGACAGGGGGGGACCAGCCCCAGCATTTT. Translating it yields CASSCWTGGDQPQHF.

This chain connects TRBV5-1 to TRBJ1-5, with TRBD1 as a possible D gene (6 bases). The CDR3 loop spans 15 amino acids. V gave up 0 bases and J gave up 7 bases, with 14 bases separating them. The germline gives CDR1 SGHRS, CDR2 YFSETQ. The CDR3 bases are TGCGCCAGCAGCTTGGATGGCGGGGGCCGGCAGCCCCAGCATTTT. This encodes CASSLDGGGRQPQHF.

V usage is TRBV4-3 and J usage is TRBJ2-7; D gene ambiguous. There are 15 residues in the CDR3. The germline gives CDR1 LGHNA, CDR2 YSLEER. Trimming removed 0 bases from V and 4 bases from J, with 13 bases in between. Here the CDR3 DNA reads TGCGCCAGCAGCCAAGACTTGGTAGGGAAGTACGAGCAGTACTTC. Residues: CASSQDLVGKYEQYF.

CDR3 sequence: CASSKVPISTDTQYF. Written as DNA, the CDR3 is TGTGCCAGCAGCAAAGTGCCCATTAGCACAGATACGCAGTATTTT. V usage is TRBV21-1 and J usage is TRBJ2-3. TRBV21-1 is a pseudogene locus. This CDR3 region has 15 residues.

This clone was counted between two and nine times. In nucleotides, the CDR3 is TGCGCCAGCAGCCGCTCCGGGACAGGGGAAGGGGAGACCCAGTACTTC. Protein product: CASSRSGTGEGETQYF. The rearrangement joins TRBV4-3 to TRBJ2-5; TRBD1 agrees at 10 bases. Germline V gene sequence: CDR1 LGHNA, CDR2 YSLEER. The V segment lost 4 bases and the J segment 5 bases; nucleotides outside the gene matches: 10. This CDR3 comprises 16 residues.

V usage is TRBV7-2 and J usage is TRBJ1-5, with D perhaps TRBD1 (6 bases). The V end lost 3 bases, the J end lost 7 bases, and 16 bases lay between the germline ends. The V gene's germline CDR1 is SGHTA and CDR2 FQGNSA. The CDR3 spans 15 residues. CDR3 residues: CASSLGAGDGQPQHF. The CDR3 DNA follows: TGTGCCAGCAGCTTGGGGGCAGGGGATGGGCAGCCCCAGCATTTT.

The chain is built from TRBV30 and TRBJ1-1, with 8 bases aligning to TRBD1. Germline CDR1 reads GTSNPN; CDR2 reads SVGIG (reference sequence). The CDR3 consists of 11 residues. As DNA, the CDR3 is TGTGCTTTGGGACAGGCGACTGAAGCTTTCTTT. This sequence encodes CALGQATEAFF.

This chain joins TRBV25-1 and TRBJ1-1, with no clear D. Trimming pared 5 bases from V and 1 base from J, leaving 5 bases between. Germline CDR1 and CDR2: MGHDK and SYGVNS. The length of the CDR3 is 12 residues. CDR3 protein: CASSNRNTEAFF. The CDR3 DNA is TGTGCCAGCAGTAACCGGAACACTGAAGCTTTCTTT.